Listed below are T cell receptor beta chains from one sample, sequenced in a study of CD8+ T cells in alopecia areata. The method was immunoSEQ multiplex PCR; TCRdb's version includes in-frame clones alone and lacks a portion of them. The table lists approximately 99,000 clones, over 55% of them singletons. Sequencing input: NKG2D-low CD8+ T cells sorted from blood. The receptors come from a human donor with alopecia areata. CDR3s include the opening cysteine and the closing phenylalanine or tryptophan. Fields, in order: CDR3 DNA, CDR3 protein, D gene, clone size, J gene, V gene. A D gene is named only where the DNA matches it firmly. Not every row has a clone size; where given, it reads once, few, many or a size class.

TGTGCCAGCAGTCCTCCTTCCTACGAGCAGTACTTC	CASSPPSYEQYF	-	-	TRBJ2-7	TRBV27
TGTGCCAGCAGTCCGTGGACCTACGAGCAGTACTTC	CASSPWTYEQYF	-	-	TRBJ2-7	TRBV28
TGTGCCAGCCGGACAGGGAACTACGAGCAGTACTTC	CASRTGNYEQYF	TRBD1	-	TRBJ2-7	TRBV28
TGTGCCAGTAGTATTTGGCTGGCCCTGGTGGATACGCAGTATTTT	CASSIWLALVDTQYF	-	-	TRBJ2-3	TRBV19
TGTGCCACTCACTATGTGGGATTTGAGGATACGCAGTATTTT	CATHYVGFEDTQYF	-	-	TRBJ2-3	TRBV2
TGTGCCAGCAGCGCCGGGACAGGGCTTTTGGGGGATGAGCAGTTCTTC	CASSAGTGLLGDEQFF	TRBD1	-	TRBJ2-1	TRBV9
TGTGCCAGCAGCCCGGGACAGGGGTACACTGAAGCTTTCTTT	CASSPGQGYTEAFF	TRBD1	few	TRBJ1-1	TRBV6-6
TGTGCCAGTAGTATAAGAGGATATCAGCCCCAGCATTTT	CASSIRGYQPQHF	-	many	TRBJ1-5	TRBV19
TGCGCCAGCAGCCCGACAGGCTCGGACACAGATACGCAGTATTTT	CASSPTGSDTDTQYF	-	few	TRBJ2-3	TRBV4-1
TGTGCCAGCAGTTACTCGGACAGATCAGGGTATGGCTACACCTTC	CASSYSDRSGYGYTF	-	few	TRBJ1-2	TRBV6-5
TGCGCCAGCAGCCAGGCGGCGGGGGGCGGGACCGGGGAGCTGTTTTTT	CASSQAAGGGTGELFF	TRBD2	few	TRBJ2-2	TRBV4-1
TGCGCCAGCAGCTCAGAAGTACCCGGGACAGGAGCCTACGAGCAGTACTTC	CASSSEVPGTGAYEQYF	TRBD1	-	TRBJ2-7	TRBV5-1
TGTGCCAGCAGTTCCGGGGTGGCCGACGAGCAGTACTTC	CASSSGVADEQYF	-	-	TRBJ2-7	TRBV5-4
TGTGCCAGCAGCCCAACGGGGCCCTACAATGAGCAGTTCTTC	CASSPTGPYNEQFF	-	few	TRBJ2-1	TRBV6-5
TGCGCCAGCAGCCAAGAGAAAACAGGGCCCAACTATGGCTACACCTTC	CASSQEKTGPNYGYTF	-	once	TRBJ1-2	TRBV4-1
TGTGCCAGCGGGGCGGACAGGGAAATGAAACAGGCCGGGGAGCTGTTTTTT	CASGADREMKQAGELFF	TRBD1	-	TRBJ2-2	TRBV2
TGCGCCAGCAGCTTACCCGTTGGGGGCTACACCTTC	CASSLPVGGYTF	-	-	TRBJ1-2	TRBV5-1
TGTGCCAGCAGTTCCGGGGCCGCCCAGCCCCAGCATTTT	CASSSGAAQPQHF	-	-	TRBJ1-5	TRBV28
TGTGCCAGCAGTTTTTCCGATGGACTCCCCGGGAATCAGCCCCAGCATTTT	CASSFSDGLPGNQPQHF	-	-	TRBJ1-5	TRBV28
TGTGCCAGCAGTTACGGGGCGGTCGACTACAATGAGCAGTTCTTC	CASSYGAVDYNEQFF	-	-	TRBJ2-1	TRBV6-5
TGTGCCAGCAGCCTAACAGGGTTGAACACTGAAGCTTTCTTT	CASSLTGLNTEAFF	-	-	TRBJ1-1	TRBV5-4
TGTGCCAGCAGTTTATTGGGCGAAGCTTTCTTT	CASSLLGEAFF	-	few	TRBJ1-1	TRBV27
TGCGCCAGCAGCTTGGTTCGAAACACAGATACGCAGTATTTT	CASSLVRNTDTQYF	-	-	TRBJ2-3	TRBV5-1
TGTGCCAGCAGCCCCGTCGGCAATGAGCAGTTCTTC	CASSPVGNEQFF	-	-	TRBJ2-1	TRBV9
TGCGCCAGCAGCCAAGAGAAACAGGTCTACGAAAAACTGTTTTTT	CASSQEKQVYEKLFF	-	medium-sized	TRBJ1-4	TRBV4-1
TGTGCCAGCAGCCCGAGCGTGGCAGGGGGCGCCGACACTGAAGCTTTCTTT	CASSPSVAGGADTEAFF	TRBD1	few	TRBJ1-1	TRBV13
TGTGCCAGCAGCTCGACACGACAATTGATCTCCTACGAGCAGTACTTC	CASSSTRQLISYEQYF	-	-	TRBJ2-7	TRBV7-8
TGCGCCAGCAGCCAAGTTGGACAGGGGGTGTTCTCAGATACGCAGTATTTT	CASSQVGQGVFSDTQYF	TRBD1	-	TRBJ2-3	TRBV4-1
TGCAGTGCTAGAGCTTCACCCGGGGAGTTCTTC	CSARASPGEFF	-	-	TRBJ2-1	TRBV20-1
TGTGCCAGCATCGCCAACTACGAGCAGTACTTC	CASIANYEQYF	-	-	TRBJ2-7	TRBV7-9
TGCGCCAGCAGAAAAAGGGACAGCCAATCCCAAGAGACCCAGTACTTC	CASRKRDSQSQETQYF	TRBD1	-	TRBJ2-5	TRBV5-1
TGCGCCAGCAGCCAACCCCCGAGCGGGAGGTCCCGTCACGAGCAGTACTTC	CASSQPPSGRSRHEQYF	TRBD2	once	TRBJ2-7	TRBV4-1
TGCGCCAGCAGCCAGGGAGAGGAGGGCATCCAAGAGACCCAGTACTTC	CASSQGEEGIQETQYF	-	few	TRBJ2-5	TRBV4-1
TGTGCCAGCGGAGGGGTAGCGGGCTACGAGCAGTACTTC	CASGGVAGYEQYF	TRBD2	few	TRBJ2-7	TRBV7-6
TGCGCCAGCAGCCAAGATCCCGGGAATACTGAAGCTTTCTTT	CASSQDPGNTEAFF	-	few	TRBJ1-1	TRBV4-1
TGCGCCAGCAGCTTGATTGTTGGACATCACACCGGGGAGCTGTTTTTT	CASSLIVGHHTGELFF	-	-	TRBJ2-2	TRBV5-1
TGTGCCAGCAGCTTAACAGGCGGAGGTTCCCCCGTACGGGCCCACACCGGGGAGCTGTTTTTT	CASSLTGGGSPVRAHTGELFF	-	once	TRBJ2-2	TRBV7-3
TGCGCCACCCGGGACAGGGATGGCTACACCTTC	CATRDRDGYTF	TRBD1	-	TRBJ1-2	TRBV4-1
TGTGCCAGCAGCTTAGGAGCCGAGACCCAGTACTTC	CASSLGAETQYF	-	few	TRBJ2-5	TRBV7-9
TGTGCCAGCAGCTCGAACACGAACAGCTCAACTAATGAAAAACTGTTTTTT	CASSSNTNSSTNEKLFF	-	few	TRBJ1-4	TRBV7-9
TGTGCCAGCAGCCCAGCTGCAGGGTCTGGTGAGCAGTACTTC	CASSPAAGSGEQYF	-	-	TRBJ2-7	TRBV7-6
TGTGCCAGCAGCTTAGAAAGCGGGAGGTCAACCTACGAGCAGTACTTC	CASSLESGRSTYEQYF	TRBD2	-	TRBJ2-7	TRBV7-9
TGCACCGCCGGGCAGAGCTCCTACAATGAGCAGTTCTTC	CTAGQSSYNEQFF	-	few	TRBJ2-1	TRBV29-1
TGTGCCAGCAGTTTACTTGGGCCCCTCGAGACCCAGTACTTC	CASSLLGPLETQYF	-	few	TRBJ2-5	TRBV28
TGTGCCAGCAGTTTAGTGGGACCTGGGGGCTACACCTTC	CASSLVGPGGYTF	-	few	TRBJ1-2	TRBV28
TGTGCCACAGGGACAGGGGGCCACGAGCAGTACTTC	CATGTGGHEQYF	TRBD1	-	TRBJ2-7	TRBV6-5
TGTGCCAGCAACTCGGACAGGGGGCCTGGAAACACCATATATTTT	CASNSDRGPGNTIYF	TRBD1	medium-sized	TRBJ1-3	TRBV7-9
TGTGCCAGCACCCCATTCGCGGGAGCGTCCTACGAGCAGTACTTC	CASTPFAGASYEQYF	TRBD2	-	TRBJ2-7	TRBV27
TGCGCCAGCAGCCAGGGCCCTAGCGGATCCTCCTACGAGCAGTACTTC	CASSQGPSGSSYEQYF	TRBD2	-	TRBJ2-7	TRBV4-1
TGTGCCTGGAGGGGAAGGACTAGCGGGAGAGAGACCCAGTACTTC	CAWRGRTSGRETQYF	TRBD2	few	TRBJ2-5	TRBV30
TGTGCCACCAGCAGGACGAGGGACGGCAGCAATCAGCCCCAGCATTTT	CATSRTRDGSNQPQHF	-	-	TRBJ1-5	TRBV15
TGCGCCAGCAGCCCTCGACTAGCGGGACCCACAGATACGCAGTATTTT	CASSPRLAGPTDTQYF	TRBD2	-	TRBJ2-3	TRBV4-1
TGTGCCAGCAGTTACTCCGGGACAGATACGCAGTATTTT	CASSYSGTDTQYF	-	-	TRBJ2-3	TRBV6-5
TGTGCCAGTCACAGTGGGGCCAACGTCCTGACTTTC	CASHSGANVLTF	-	many	TRBJ2-6	TRBV19
TGTGCCAGCAGCTTAGGAGTCGCGGGAGTTGTTAATACGCAGTATTTT	CASSLGVAGVVNTQYF	TRBD2	-	TRBJ2-3	TRBV7-6
TGCAGCGCCGCGGGACTAGTAACCTTAGATACGCAGTATTTT	CSAAGLVTLDTQYF	TRBD2	-	TRBJ2-3	TRBV29-1
TGCGCCAGCAGCTTGTGGGGCAGGGCCGACTATGGCTACACCTTC	CASSLWGRADYGYTF	-	-	TRBJ1-2	TRBV5-1